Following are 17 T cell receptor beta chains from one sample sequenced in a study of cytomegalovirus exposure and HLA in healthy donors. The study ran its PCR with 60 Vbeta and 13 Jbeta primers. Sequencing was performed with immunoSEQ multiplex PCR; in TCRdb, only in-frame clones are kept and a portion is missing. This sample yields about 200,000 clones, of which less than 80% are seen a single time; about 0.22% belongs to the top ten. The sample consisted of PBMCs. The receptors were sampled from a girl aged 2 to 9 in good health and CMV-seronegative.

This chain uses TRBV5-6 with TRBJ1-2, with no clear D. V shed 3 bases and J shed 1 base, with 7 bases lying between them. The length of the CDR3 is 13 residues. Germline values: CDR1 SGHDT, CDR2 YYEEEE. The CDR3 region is CASSYRYNYGYTF. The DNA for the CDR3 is TGTGCCAGCAGCTACAGATATAACTATGGCTACACCTTC.

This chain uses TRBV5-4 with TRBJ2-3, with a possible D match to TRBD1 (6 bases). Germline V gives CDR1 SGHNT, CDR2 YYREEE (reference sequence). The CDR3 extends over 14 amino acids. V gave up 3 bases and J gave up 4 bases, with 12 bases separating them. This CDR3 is CASSSDSQSDTQYF. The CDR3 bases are TGTGCCAGCAGCTCGGACAGTCAGTCAGATACGCAGTATTTT.

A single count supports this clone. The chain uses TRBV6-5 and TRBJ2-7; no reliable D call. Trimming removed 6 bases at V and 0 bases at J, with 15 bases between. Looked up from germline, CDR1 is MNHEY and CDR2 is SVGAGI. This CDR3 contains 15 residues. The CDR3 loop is CASSLTAVSSYEQYF. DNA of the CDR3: TGTGCCAGCAGCCTTACAGCCGTTAGCTCCTACGAGCAGTACTTC.

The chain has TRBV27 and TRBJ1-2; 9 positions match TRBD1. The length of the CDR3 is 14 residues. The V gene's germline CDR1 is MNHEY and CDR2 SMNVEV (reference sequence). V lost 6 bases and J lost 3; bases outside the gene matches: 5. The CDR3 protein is CASRLQGADYGYTF. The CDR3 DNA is TGTGCCAGCAGGTTACAGGGGGCGGACTATGGCTACACCTTC.

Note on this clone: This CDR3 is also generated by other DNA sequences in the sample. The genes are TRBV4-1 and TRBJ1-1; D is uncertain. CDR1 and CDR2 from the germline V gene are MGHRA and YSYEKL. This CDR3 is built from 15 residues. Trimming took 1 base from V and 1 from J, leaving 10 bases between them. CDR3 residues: CASSQVSGRNTEAFF. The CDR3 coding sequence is TGCGCCAGCAGCCAAGTATCTGGGCGGAACACTGAAGCTTTCTTT.

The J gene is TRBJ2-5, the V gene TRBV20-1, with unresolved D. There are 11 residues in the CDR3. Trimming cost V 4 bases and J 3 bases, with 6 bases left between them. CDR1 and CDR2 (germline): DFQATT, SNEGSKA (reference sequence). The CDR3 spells CSATHKETQYF. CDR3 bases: TGCAGTGCTACACATAAAGAGACCCAGTACTTC.

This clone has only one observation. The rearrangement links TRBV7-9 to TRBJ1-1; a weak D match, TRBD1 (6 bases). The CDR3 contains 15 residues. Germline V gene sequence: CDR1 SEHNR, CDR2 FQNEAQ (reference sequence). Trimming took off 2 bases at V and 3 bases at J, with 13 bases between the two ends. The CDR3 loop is CASSLQGPRDTEAFF. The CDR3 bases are TGTGCCAGCAGCTTACAGGGGCCGCGAGACACTGAAGCTTTCTTT.

In DNA, the CDR3 is TGCGCCAGCTCTCTAGCGGGGGGGCCCGATACGCAGTATTTT. Translation: CASSLAGGPDTQYF. V and J are TRBV5-1 and TRBJ2-3; 12 bases agree with TRBD2. CDR1 and CDR2 (germline): SGHRS, YFSETQ. The length of the CDR3 is 14 residues. Trimming at V came to 7 bases and at J to 6 bases, leaving 6 bases not matched to a gene.

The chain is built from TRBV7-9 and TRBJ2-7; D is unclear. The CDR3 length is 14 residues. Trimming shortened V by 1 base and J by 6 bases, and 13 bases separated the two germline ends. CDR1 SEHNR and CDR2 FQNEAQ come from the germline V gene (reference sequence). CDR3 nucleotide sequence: TGTGCCAGCAGCTTAGGGTCGAAGCGTGTCGAGCAGTACTTC. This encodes CASSLGSKRVEQYF.

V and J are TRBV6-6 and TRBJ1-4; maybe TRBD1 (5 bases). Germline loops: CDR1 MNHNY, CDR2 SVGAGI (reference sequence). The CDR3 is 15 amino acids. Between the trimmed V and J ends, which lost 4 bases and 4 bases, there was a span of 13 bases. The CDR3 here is CASSLLIRVNEKLFF. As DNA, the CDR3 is TGTGCCAGCAGTTTATTAATCAGGGTTAATGAAAAACTGTTTTTT.

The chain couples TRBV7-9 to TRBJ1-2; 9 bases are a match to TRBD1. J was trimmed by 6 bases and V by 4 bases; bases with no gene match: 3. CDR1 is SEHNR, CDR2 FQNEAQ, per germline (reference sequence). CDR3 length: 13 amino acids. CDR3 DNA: TGTGCCAGCAGCTCACAGGGGGCGAATGGCTACACCTTC. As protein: CASSSQGANGYTF.

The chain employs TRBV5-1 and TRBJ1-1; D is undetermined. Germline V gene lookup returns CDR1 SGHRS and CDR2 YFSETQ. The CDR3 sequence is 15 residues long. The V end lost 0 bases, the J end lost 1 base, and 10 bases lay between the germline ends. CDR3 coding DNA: TGCGCCAGCAGCTTGGGGTGGGCTCAGAACACTGAAGCTTTCTTT. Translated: CASSLGWAQNTEAFF.

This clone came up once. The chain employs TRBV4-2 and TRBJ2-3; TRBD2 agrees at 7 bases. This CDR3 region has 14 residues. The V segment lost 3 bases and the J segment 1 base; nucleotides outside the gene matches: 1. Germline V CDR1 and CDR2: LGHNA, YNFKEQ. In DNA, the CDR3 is TGTGCCAGCAGCCAGACTAGCCGCACAGATACGCAGTATTTT. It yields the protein CASSQTSRTDTQYF.

The CDR3 nucleotides are TGTGCCAGCAGCCCTTATGCAGGCACAGTGAGCACCGGGGAGCTGTTTTTT. It yields the protein CASSPYAGTVSTGELFF. The V gene is TRBV7-2, the J gene TRBJ2-2; D remains ambiguous. The CDR3 contains 17 residues. Trimming removed 5 bases at V and 4 bases at J, with 20 bases between. In germline, CDR1 is SGHTA, CDR2 FQGNSA.

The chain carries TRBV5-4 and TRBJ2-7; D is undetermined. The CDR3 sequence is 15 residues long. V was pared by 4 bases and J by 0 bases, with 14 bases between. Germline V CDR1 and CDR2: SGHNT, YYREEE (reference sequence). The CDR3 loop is CASSQALHSSYEQYF. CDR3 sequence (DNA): TGTGCCAGCAGCCAGGCCCTCCACAGCTCCTACGAGCAGTACTTC.

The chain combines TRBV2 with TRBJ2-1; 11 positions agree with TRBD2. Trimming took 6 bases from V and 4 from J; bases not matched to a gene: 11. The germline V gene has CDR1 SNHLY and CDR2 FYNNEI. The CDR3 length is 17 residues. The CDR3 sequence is CASSAILLAGGYNEQFF. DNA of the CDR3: TGTGCCAGCAGCGCTATACTCCTAGCGGGGGGATACAATGAGCAGTTCTTC. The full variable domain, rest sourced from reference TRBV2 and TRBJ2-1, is EPEVTQTPSHQVTQMGQEVILRCVPISNHLYFYWYRQILGQKVEFLVSFYNNEISEKSEIFDDQFSVERPDGSNFTLKIRSTKLEDSAMYFCASSAILLAGGYNEQFFGPGTRLTVL.

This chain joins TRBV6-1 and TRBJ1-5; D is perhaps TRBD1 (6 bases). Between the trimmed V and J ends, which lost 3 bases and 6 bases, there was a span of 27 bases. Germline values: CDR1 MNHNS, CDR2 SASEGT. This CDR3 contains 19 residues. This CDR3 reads CASSEAFFEGGARIQPQHF. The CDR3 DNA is TGTGCCAGCAGTGAGGCTTTTTTCGAGGGGGGGGCGAGGATTCAGCCCCAGCATTTT.